These T cell receptor beta chains were read from a single sample in a study of T-cell memory formation after mild COVID-19. TCRdb re-called the 5' RACE reads with MiXCR, one entry per CDR3 protein. The table shows some 310,000 distinct CDR3 sequences, with 20% to 25% occurring only once. Sequencing used PBMCs or a T cell subset sorted from them (not recorded which). These TCRs come from a man aged 18 to 29 who had mild COVID-19 (a few samples of this study predate the infection). Cell type and time point are not known. The CDR3 runs from the conserved cysteine through the conserved F or W. Fields, in order: J gene, V gene, D gene, clone size, CDR3 DNA, CDR3 protein. D genes are given only for firm matches. Clone size is given for some rows only: seen once, a few or many times, or a class if the clone is expanded.

J gene: TRBJ2-1
V gene: TRBV6-5
D gene: NA
clone size: few
CDR3 DNA: TGTGCCAGCAGCCCCCGAGGGGGGTCCTACAATGAGCAGTTCTTC
CDR3 protein: CASSPRGGSYNEQFF

J gene: TRBJ1-2
V gene: TRBV29-1
D gene: NA
clone size: few
CDR3 DNA: TGCAGCGTCGGACGGGACTATGGCTACACCTTC
CDR3 protein: CSVGRDYGYTF

J gene: TRBJ2-1
V gene: TRBV20-1
D gene: TRBD2
clone size: NA
CDR3 DNA: TGCAGTGCTGACCCGGGACTAGCTGACAATGAGCAGTTCTTC
CDR3 protein: CSADPGLADNEQFF

J gene: TRBJ2-5
V gene: TRBV3-1
D gene: NA
clone size: many
CDR3 DNA: TGTGCCAGCAGCCAAGAGGTGACCCAGTACTTC
CDR3 protein: CASSQEVTQYF

J gene: TRBJ2-1
V gene: TRBV28
D gene: NA
clone size: NA
CDR3 DNA: TGTGCCAGCAGTTTATCTTGGGAGCAGTTCTTC
CDR3 protein: CASSLSWEQFF

J gene: TRBJ1-2
V gene: TRBV7-2
D gene: NA
clone size: NA
CDR3 DNA: TGTGCCAGCAGACCACCGGGTTCCTATGGCTACACCTTC
CDR3 protein: CASRPPGSYGYTF

J gene: TRBJ1-3
V gene: TRBV7-9
D gene: NA
clone size: NA
CDR3 DNA: TGTGCCAGCAGCTTGCCTTTTGGGTCTGGAAACATCATATATTTT
CDR3 protein: CASSLPFGSGNIIYF

J gene: TRBJ1-1
V gene: TRBV2
D gene: NA
clone size: NA
CDR3 DNA: TGTGCCAGCAGGAAGGACTTCTCAAACACTGAAGCTTTCTTT
CDR3 protein: CASRKDFSNTEAFF

J gene: TRBJ2-1
V gene: TRBV7-6
D gene: TRBD2
clone size: NA
CDR3 DNA: TGTGCCAGCAGCGGGCGGGGGGGAGACTACAATGAGCAGTTCTTC
CDR3 protein: CASSGRGGDYNEQFF

J gene: TRBJ2-7
V gene: TRBV20-1
D gene: TRBD1
clone size: NA
CDR3 DNA: TGCAGTGCTAGAAAAACAGGGGGTCCTTACGAGCAGTACTTC
CDR3 protein: CSARKTGGPYEQYF

J gene: TRBJ2-3
V gene: TRBV7-3
D gene: NA
clone size: few
CDR3 DNA: TGTGCCAGCAGCTTCGGCGGGCTCGGAGATACGCAGTATTTT
CDR3 protein: CASSFGGLGDTQYF

J gene: TRBJ1-2
V gene: TRBV6-5
D gene: TRBD1
clone size: once
CDR3 DNA: TGTGCCAGCACCCCTTACCCAGGGACAGGACCTTATGGCTACACCTTC
CDR3 protein: CASTPYPGTGPYGYTF

J gene: TRBJ2-1
V gene: TRBV7-8
D gene: NA
clone size: few
CDR3 DNA: TGTGCCAGCAGCCACAGAGAGCGCTACAATGAGCAGTTCTTC
CDR3 protein: CASSHRERYNEQFF

J gene: TRBJ1-5
V gene: TRBV5-1
D gene: NA
clone size: few
CDR3 DNA: TGCGCCAGCAGCTTAGGGGCCGCAGGGAGCAATCAGCCCCAGCATTTT
CDR3 protein: CASSLGAAGSNQPQHF

J gene: TRBJ2-7
V gene: TRBV6-5
D gene: TRBD1
clone size: few
CDR3 DNA: TGTGCCAGCAGTTACTCGACCGGGACAGGCTCCTACGAGCAGTACTTC
CDR3 protein: CASSYSTGTGSYEQYF

J gene: TRBJ2-1
V gene: TRBV12-3/TRBV12-4
D gene: TRBD2
clone size: many
CDR3 DNA: TGTGCCAGCAGTTTGCAAGCGGGGGGGCCCCATGAGCAGTTCTTC
CDR3 protein: CASSLQAGGPHEQFF

J gene: TRBJ1-2
V gene: TRBV29-1
D gene: TRBD1
clone size: NA
CDR3 DNA: TGCAGCGTCCGCCCCTCCCAAGGGGGCTCTAACTATGGCTACACCTTC
CDR3 protein: CSVRPSQGGSNYGYTF

J gene: TRBJ2-3
V gene: TRBV5-1
D gene: NA
clone size: few
CDR3 DNA: TGCGCCAGCAGTTCAGAGGGGGACACAGATACGCAGTATTTT
CDR3 protein: CASSSEGDTDTQYF

J gene: TRBJ1-2
V gene: TRBV7-9
D gene: NA
clone size: NA
CDR3 DNA: TGTGCCAGCCAACCCAAAAACAGGGATGGCTACACCTTC
CDR3 protein: CASQPKNRDGYTF

J gene: TRBJ2-3
V gene: TRBV11-2
D gene: TRBD1
clone size: few
CDR3 DNA: TGTGCCAGCAGCTCTGACAGGGTCATAGATACGCAGTATTTT
CDR3 protein: CASSSDRVIDTQYF

J gene: TRBJ1-2
V gene: TRBV29-1
D gene: TRBD1
clone size: NA
CDR3 DNA: TGCAGCGTCGGTCCCGGGGACAGGGGGAATGGCTACACCTTC
CDR3 protein: CSVGPGDRGNGYTF

J gene: TRBJ2-3
V gene: TRBV5-4
D gene: TRBD2
clone size: once
CDR3 DNA: TGTGCCAGCAGCCTAAGAGCGGGGGCCCGCACAGATACGCAGTATTTT
CDR3 protein: CASSLRAGARTDTQYF

J gene: TRBJ1-1
V gene: TRBV7-8
D gene: NA
clone size: few
CDR3 DNA: TGTGCCAGCAGCTTCAGGGGTGGGGCCGGTGAAGCTTTCTTT
CDR3 protein: CASSFRGGAGEAFF

J gene: TRBJ2-3
V gene: TRBV11-2
D gene: NA
clone size: NA
CDR3 DNA: TGTGCCAGCAGCCTCCTCCCCGCCTCAGATACGCAGTATTTT
CDR3 protein: CASSLLPASDTQYF

J gene: TRBJ1-1
V gene: TRBV20-1
D gene: NA
clone size: few
CDR3 DNA: TGCAGTGCCGTGGACACCAACACTGAAGCTTTCTTT
CDR3 protein: CSAVDTNTEAFF

J gene: TRBJ2-1
V gene: TRBV7-3
D gene: NA
clone size: NA
CDR3 DNA: TGTGCCAGCAGCTTAACGTTCGGAGCATCTGAGCAGTTCTTC
CDR3 protein: CASSLTFGASEQFF

J gene: TRBJ1-2
V gene: TRBV10-2
D gene: TRBD1
clone size: NA
CDR3 DNA: TGCGCCATAGGGACAGCACTTAACTATGGCTACACCTTC
CDR3 protein: CAIGTALNYGYTF

J gene: TRBJ1-5
V gene: TRBV12-3/TRBV12-4
D gene: NA
clone size: few
CDR3 DNA: TGTGCCAGCAGTTTCCTCGCGTCCCGGCCCCAGCATTTT
CDR3 protein: CASSFLASRPQHF

J gene: TRBJ1-1
V gene: TRBV27
D gene: NA
clone size: few
CDR3 DNA: TGTGCCAGCAGTTTTGTCGGGTCCGGAAAAGCTTTCTTT
CDR3 protein: CASSFVGSGKAFF

J gene: TRBJ1-1
V gene: TRBV18
D gene: TRBD1
clone size: few
CDR3 DNA: TGTGCCAGCTCACCACATACGGGACAGGGCCTCGAAGCTTTCTTT
CDR3 protein: CASSPHTGQGLEAFF

J gene: TRBJ1-5
V gene: TRBV3-1
D gene: TRBD1
clone size: NA
CDR3 DNA: TGTGCCAGCAGCCTCCTCGGTTTAGGGGGCGATCAGCCCCAGCATTTT
CDR3 protein: CASSLLGLGGDQPQHF

J gene: TRBJ1-6
V gene: TRBV15
D gene: NA
clone size: NA
CDR3 DNA: TGTGCCACCAGCTCAACCGGACCGCATAATTCACCCCTCCACTTT
CDR3 protein: CATSSTGPHNSPLHF

J gene: TRBJ2-4
V gene: TRBV4-3
D gene: NA
clone size: NA
CDR3 DNA: TGCGCCAGCAGCCAAGATGGGGGGGCAGCTTACCGAAGCATTCAGTACTTC
CDR3 protein: CASSQDGGAAYRSIQYF

J gene: TRBJ2-5
V gene: TRBV9
D gene: NA
clone size: NA
CDR3 DNA: TGTGCCAGCAGCGTAGGGGTGCTGGAGGGGCACCAAGAGACCCAGTACTTC
CDR3 protein: CASSVGVLEGHQETQYF

J gene: TRBJ1-1
V gene: TRBV7-3
D gene: NA
clone size: NA
CDR3 DNA: TGTGCCAGCAGCGTGGCAGGGCTTCCGAACACTGAAGCTTTCTTT
CDR3 protein: CASSVAGLPNTEAFF

J gene: TRBJ1-1
V gene: TRBV7-2
D gene: NA
clone size: NA
CDR3 DNA: TGTGCCAGCAGCCCCTCTTTAGGTAGAACGGGGAACACTGAAGCTTTCTTT
CDR3 protein: CASSPSLGRTGNTEAFF

J gene: TRBJ2-3
V gene: TRBV7-9
D gene: TRBD2
clone size: NA
CDR3 DNA: TGTGCCAGCAGCCGCGGTTGGAGTCTAGCGGGGGGCCAAGAAGGGGCAGATACGCAGTATTTT
CDR3 protein: CASSRGWSLAGGQEGADTQYF

J gene: TRBJ1-5
V gene: TRBV6-5
D gene: TRBD1
clone size: NA
CDR3 DNA: TGTGCCAGCAGATCTAATGACAGGGGAAGCAATCAGCCCCAGCATTTT
CDR3 protein: CASRSNDRGSNQPQHF

J gene: TRBJ2-5
V gene: TRBV7-8
D gene: NA
clone size: NA
CDR3 DNA: TGTGCCAGCAGCTTTCTGGGTAGCTTCCCATGGGAGACCCAGTACTTC
CDR3 protein: CASSFLGSFPWETQYF

J gene: TRBJ2-5
V gene: TRBV5-1
D gene: NA
clone size: few
CDR3 DNA: TGCGCCAGCAGCTTGGGCGTCTCTCGGGAGACCCAGTACTTC
CDR3 protein: CASSLGVSRETQYF